These 17 T cell receptor beta chains share one sample of origin, sequenced in a study of CD4 T cells in relation to SARS-CoV-2 and coronaviruses. Profiling relied on immunoSEQ multiplex PCR, and the TCRdb table lists in-frame clones only, not all of them. The sample records approximately 70,000 clones, 90% to 95% being singletons. Before the COVID-19 pandemic, during about 2011-2018, CD4+ T cells were taken from unexposed donors. The material sequenced was naive CD4+ T cells from PBMCs. Subset given: naive CD4+ T cells isolated by negative enrichment. The receptors stem from a human donor in good health.

The J gene is TRBJ2-5, the V gene TRBV6-5; maybe TRBD2 (6 bases). The CDR3 totals 15 residues. Germline CDR1 and CDR2: MNHEY and SVGAGI. The ends were cut back, 0 bases at V and 4 bases at J, with 12 bases in the middle. The CDR3 here is CASSYSFHGGETQYF. The DNA of the CDR3 is TGTGCCAGCAGTTACTCCTTTCACGGGGGAGAGACCCAGTACTTC.

This clone appeared once. The chain carries TRBV27 and TRBJ2-7; 9 nucleotides align to TRBD1. The CDR3 covers 13 residues. CDR1 and CDR2 (germline): MNHEY, SMNVEV (reference sequence). V gave up 9 bases and J gave up 0 bases; unmatched junction bases: 3. DNA of the CDR3: TGTGCCAGGGGGGACAGGGACTCCTACGAGCAGTACTTC. Translation gives CARGDRDSYEQYF.

The chain couples TRBV5-1 to TRBJ1-5; D gene ambiguous. The CDR3 covers 14 residues. Between the trimmed V and J ends, which lost 0 bases and 6 bases, there was a span of 10 bases. Germline V gene sequence: CDR1 SGHRS, CDR2 YFSETQ. The CDR3 DNA reads as TGCGCCAGCAGCTTGGAGCCAGGCAGTCAGCCCCAGCATTTT. Its translation is CASSLEPGSQPQHF.

This sequence joins TRBV5-5 and TRBJ2-5; 15 bases fit TRBD2. CDR1 is SGHKS, CDR2 YYEKEE, per germline (reference sequence). Trimming at V came to 0 bases and at J to 5 bases, leaving 5 bases not matched to a gene. The CDR3 extends over 17 amino acids. The CDR3 spells CASSLVGTSGGPETQYF. The CDR3 DNA reads TGTGCCAGCAGCTTGGTTGGGACTAGCGGGGGGCCGGAGACCCAGTACTTC.

The chain couples TRBV30 to TRBJ1-1; D is ambiguous. The V and J ends lost 1 base and 1 base respectively, with 10 bases between them. The CDR3 has 14 amino acids. From germline, CDR1 is GTSNPN and CDR2 SVGIG (reference sequence). CDR3 nucleotides: TGTGCCTGGAGTGCGGATTTTCGGAACACTGAAGCTTTCTTT. Encoded protein: CAWSADFRNTEAFF. Based on the CDR3 plus reference TRBV30 and TRBJ1-1, the full variable domain is SQTIHQWPATLVQPVGSPLSLECTVEGTSNPNLYWYRQAAGRGLQLLFYSVGIGQISSEVPQNLSASRPQDRQFILSSKKLLLSDSGFYLCAWSADFRNTEAFFGQGTRLTVV.

The CDR3 DNA reads as TGTGCCAGCACCCTACGGGGAGGGCAAATCTACAATGAGCAGTTCTTC. This translates into CASTLRGGQIYNEQFF. This chain uses TRBV27 with TRBJ2-1; 7 nucleotides agree with TRBD2. The V gene's germline CDR1 is MNHEY and CDR2 SMNVEV (reference sequence). The V segment lost 7 bases and the J segment 3 bases; nucleotides outside the gene matches: 12. This CDR3 comprises 16 residues.

CDR3 sequence (DNA): TGCAGTGCTAGAGATCTAGAGGAGCAGTTCTTC. It encodes CSARDLEEQFF. The rearrangement uses TRBV20-1 and TRBJ2-1; D unclear. V shed 0 bases and J shed 10 bases, with 7 bases lying between them. The germline V gene encodes CDR1 DFQATT and CDR2 SNEGSKA (reference sequence). The CDR3 is made up of 11 amino acids.

The J gene is TRBJ2-1, the V gene TRBV19, with TRBD1 as a possible D gene (5 bases). CDR1 is LNHDA and CDR2 is SQIVND in the germline V gene (reference sequence). The V gene lost 8 bases and the J gene lost 7 bases, with 21 bases spanning the gap. The CDR3 is made up of 15 amino acids. This chain's CDR3 is CASSERTSLGNEQFF. In DNA, the CDR3 is TGTGCCAGTTCAGAGAGGACATCCTTGGGGAATGAGCAGTTCTTC.

This sequence joins TRBV7-3 and TRBJ2-3; maybe TRBD1 (5 bases). Germline V gives CDR1 SGHTA, CDR2 FQGTGA. The CDR3 consists of 14 residues. V was trimmed by 5 bases and J by 2 bases, leaving 11 bases between them. The chain's CDR3 is CASSHDSHTDTQYF. The DNA of the CDR3 is TGTGCCAGCAGCCATGACAGCCACACAGATACGCAGTATTTT.

This clone has a single count. The chain employs TRBV7-9 and TRBJ1-2; a possible D gene is TRBD1 (5 bases). The V and J ends lost 3 bases and 0 bases respectively, with 8 bases between them. CDR1 and CDR2 (germline): SEHNR, FQNEAQ (reference sequence). The CDR3 length is 14 residues. This CDR3 reads CASSFREANYGYTF. The CDR3 DNA sequence: TGTGCCAGCAGCTTCAGGGAAGCTAACTATGGCTACACCTTC.

This chain connects TRBV4-1 to TRBJ1-2; unclear D gene. Germline V gives CDR1 MGHRA, CDR2 YSYEKL. The germline V and J ends were trimmed by 1 base and 2 bases, with 14 bases remaining between them. There are 16 residues in the CDR3. In nucleotides, the CDR3 is TGCGCCAGCAGCCAAGTCTCGATTGGAATGAACTATGGCTACACCTTC. Its translation: CASSQVSIGMNYGYTF.

The V call is TRBV6-5, the J call TRBJ1-1, with 7 bases that match TRBD1. The germline CDR1 and CDR2 sequences are MNHEY and SVGAGI. The V gene end was trimmed by 6 bases and the J gene end by 1 base; junction bases not matched to a gene: 2. This CDR3 has 13 amino acids. DNA of the CDR3: TGTGCCAGCAGGGGACAGACGAACACTGAAGCTTTCTTT. Residues: CASRGQTNTEAFF.

The chain carries TRBV5-6 and TRBJ1-4; possibly TRBD1 for D (5 bases). Germline values: CDR1 SGHDT, CDR2 YYEEEE. V lost 4 bases, J lost 8 bases, and 18 bases lay in between. CDR3 length: 15 amino acids. The CDR3 region is CASSEMSGRGEKLFF. In DNA form, the CDR3 reads TGTGCCAGCAGCGAGATGTCGGGACGAGGGGAAAAACTGTTTTTT.

The chain joins TRBV18 to TRBJ1-5; possibly TRBD1 for D (6 bases). Germline CDR1 reads KGHSH; CDR2 reads LQKENI. There are 15 residues in the CDR3. The V and J ends lost 3 bases and 7 bases respectively, with 16 bases between them. The CDR3, as DNA: TGTGCCAGCTCACCCCCCGGGGGCAGGGGCCAGCCCCAGCATTTT. Encoded protein: CASSPPGGRGQPQHF. The whole variable domain, filled in from reference TRBV18 and TRBJ1-5, reads NAGVMQNPRHLVRRRGQEARLRCSPMKGHSHVYWYRQLPEEGLKFMVYLQKENIIDESGMPKERFSAEFPKEGPSILRIQQVVRGDSAAYFCASSPPGGRGQPQHFGDGTRLSIL.

CDR3 DNA sequence: TGCGCCAGCAGCCTAGGCAGGGGAGAGGGCAATGAGCAGTTCTTC. This sequence encodes CASSLGRGEGNEQFF. The chain recombines TRBV4-3 with TRBJ2-1, with a weak D call TRBD1 (6 bases). V was pared by 4 bases and J by 6 bases, with 16 bases between. CDR1 is LGHNA and CDR2 is YSLEER in the germline V gene. This CDR3 region has 15 residues.

This sequence joins TRBV27 and TRBJ2-3, with no clear D. The germline gives CDR1 MNHEY, CDR2 SMNVEV (reference sequence). This CDR3 is built from 14 residues. Trimming shortened V by 6 bases and J by 1 base, and 11 bases separated the two germline ends. As DNA, the CDR3 is TGTGCCAGCAGAACAGACGTACGCACAGATACGCAGTATTTT. Translation gives CASRTDVRTDTQYF.

The J gene is TRBJ1-2, the V gene TRBV28; no firm D call. The CDR3 loop spans 12 amino acids. CDR1 MDHEN and CDR2 SYDVKM come from the germline V gene. Trimming shortened V by 6 bases and J by 6 bases, and 11 bases separated the two germline ends. CDR3 amino acids: CASRTSGNGYTF. In DNA form, the CDR3 reads TGTGCCAGCAGAACTTCGGGCAATGGCTACACCTTC.